A single sample gave rise to the 11 T cell receptor beta chains below, sequenced in a study of cytomegalovirus exposure and HLA in healthy donors. With 60 Vbeta and 13 Jbeta primers, the PCR was carried out. Generated by immunoSEQ multiplex PCR, the TCRdb table keeps only in-frame clones and is missing some. The repertoire includes roughly 150,000 clones, 70% of them detected once, and roughly 1.7% sits in the top ten. Material for sequencing was PBMCs. The origin of the receptors is a woman in her 30s in good health and CMV-seronegative.

This clone was seen only a few times. V gene TRBV2 combines with J gene TRBJ2-7; 9 nucleotides line up with TRBD1. This CDR3 region has 15 residues. Germline V gives CDR1 SNHLY, CDR2 FYNNEI. The ends lost 5 bases at V and 7 bases at J; junction bases unmatched: 12. This CDR3 is CASSPLIQGAGEQYF. The CDR3 DNA follows: TGTGCCAGCAGTCCGCTAATACAGGGGGCTGGGGAGCAGTACTTC.

The chain combines TRBV27 with TRBJ2-1; D is undetermined. Trimming pared 3 bases from V and 2 bases from J, leaving 8 bases between. This CDR3 is built from 14 residues. The germline V gene encodes CDR1 MNHEY and CDR2 SMNVEV (reference sequence). DNA for the CDR3: TGTGCCAGCAGTTTCCAGGCGACCTACAATGAGCAGTTCTTC. Translated: CASSFQATYNEQFF.

The chain links TRBV6-6 to TRBJ2-1; TRBD1 might be the D (6 bases). With 5 bases removed from V and 6 bases from J, the gap between germline ends came to 17 bases. From germline, CDR1 is MNHNY and CDR2 SVGAGI (reference sequence). The CDR3 extends over 15 amino acids. CDR3 sequence (DNA): TGTGCCAGCAGTCTCCACCGGGACATCCGCAATGAGCAGTTCTTC. Encoded protein: CASSLHRDIRNEQFF.

The chain is built from TRBV11-1 and TRBJ1-1; possibly TRBD1 for D (6 bases). The V gene's germline CDR1 is SGHAT and CDR2 FQDESV (reference sequence). Trimming pared 5 bases from V and 0 bases from J, leaving 13 bases between. The CDR3 has 15 residues. The chain's CDR3 is CASSLTGTLNTEAFF. CDR3 nucleotides: TGTGCCAGCAGCCTTACCGGGACACTGAACACTGAAGCTTTCTTT.

In this sample, this clone turned up a few times. The chain employs TRBV19 and TRBJ2-7; 8 bases agree with TRBD2. CDR3 length: 14 amino acids. CDR1 LNHDA and CDR2 SQIVND come from the germline V gene (reference sequence). V trimming: 4 bases; J trimming: 3 bases; junction bases outside the gene matches: 5. The CDR3 reads CASSTSGYNYEQYF. The CDR3, as DNA: TGTGCCAGTAGTACTAGCGGGTACAACTACGAGCAGTACTTC.

This clone has more than one count but fewer than ten. The chain carries TRBV30 and TRBJ2-3; TRBD2 aligns across 11 bases. Trimming took 1 base from V and 2 from J; bases not matched to a gene: 2. The CDR3 loop spans 15 amino acids. Germline V gene lookup returns CDR1 GTSNPN and CDR2 SVGIG (reference sequence). In nucleotides, the CDR3 is TGTGCCTGGAGTGGGGGACTAGCGGTCACAGATACGCAGTATTTT. This sequence encodes CAWSGGLAVTDTQYF.

The chain has TRBV11-3 and TRBJ2-1; 9 nucleotides align to TRBD2. This CDR3 has 16 residues. V trimming: 4 bases; J trimming: 3 bases; junction bases outside the gene matches: 7. In germline, CDR1 is SGHNT, CDR2 YENEEA. CDR3 DNA sequence: TGTGCCAGCAGCTCCGCGGCGGGGGGGATCTACAATGAGCAGTTCTTC. Its protein product is CASSSAAGGIYNEQFF. Full variable domain (remainder filled in from reference TRBV11-3 and TRBJ2-1): EAGVVQSPRYKIIEKKQPVAFWCNPISGHNTLYWYLQNLGQGPELLIRYENEEAVDDSQLPKDRFSAERLKGVDSTLKIQPAELGDSAVYLCASSSAAGGIYNEQFFGPGTRLTVL.

Comment on this clone: Germline is not matched at one junction end, which may reflect a read error. The rearrangement joins TRBV7-9 to TRBJ2-5; tentative D call: TRBD2 (6 bases). Germline V lookup: CDR1 SEHNR, CDR2 FQNEAQ (reference sequence). The CDR3 consists of 18 residues. CDR3 DNA sequence: TGTTCCAGCAGCCCCCTGAGGTTCGGGGAGGCCCGCTGGGAGACCCAGTACTTC. As protein: CSSSPLRFGEARWETQYF.

This clone was observed a few times. This chain connects TRBV9 to TRBJ1-6; D gene uncertain. Germline V CDR1 and CDR2: SGDLS, YYNGEE. Between the trimmed V and J ends, which lost 4 bases and 7 bases, there was a span of 15 bases. This CDR3 comprises 15 residues. The CDR3 region is CASSLTVSSNSPLHF. The CDR3 coding sequence is TGTGCCAGCAGCCTCACAGTTTCCTCCAATTCACCCCTCCACTTT.

This clone was seen a few times. The V and J genes are TRBV2 and TRBJ2-3; D perhaps matches TRBD2 (6 bases). The CDR3 loop spans 14 amino acids. Between the trimmed V and J ends, which lost 1 base and 1 base, there was a span of 6 bases. Germline loops: CDR1 SNHLY, CDR2 FYNNEI. CDR3 bases: TGTGCCAGCAGTGAAGGCGGGGGCACAGATACGCAGTATTTT. It encodes CASSEGGGTDTQYF.

This chain uses TRBV7-3 with TRBJ2-1, with 11 positions matching TRBD2. This CDR3 has 17 amino acids. V was pared by 2 bases and J by 0 bases, with 3 bases of the junction left unmatched. Germline values: CDR1 SGHTA, CDR2 FQGTGA. CDR3 in DNA: TGTGCCAGCAGCTTAGGGACTAGCGGTAGCTCCTACAATGAGCAGTTCTTC. This sequence encodes CASSLGTSGSSYNEQFF.